This is a list of T cell receptor beta chains from one sample in a study of blood T cells in healthy people across ages. A single record per CDR3 protein comes from TCRdb applying MiXCR to the 5' RACE reads. The sample has hundreds of thousands of distinct CDR3 sequences, approximately 59% seen once. Sequencing was done on a sample of blood. The source is a man in his sixties in good health. The CDR3 runs from the conserved cysteine through the conserved F or W. The D gene is left open where the match is weak. Size values are once, few and many counts, or a class for expanded clones, and some rows have none.

J gene,V gene,clone size,CDR3 length,D gene,CDR3 protein,CDR3 DNA
TRBJ2-1,TRBV12-3/TRBV12-4,-,15,-,CASRPRTVRNNEQFF,TGTGCCAGCAGACCAAGGACCGTTAGAAACAATGAGCAGTTCTTC
TRBJ1-3,TRBV14,-,13,-,CASSRVSGNTIYF,TGTGCCAGCAGCCGAGTCTCTGGAAACACCATATATTTT
TRBJ1-6,TRBV10-2,few,13,-,CASRHSENSPLHF,TGCGCCAGCAGGCACAGCGAGAATTCACCCCTCCACTTT
TRBJ2-1,TRBV6-5,once,12,-,CASRGYQETQFF,TGTGCCAGTCGGGGGTACCAAGAGACCCAGTTCTTC
TRBJ2-1,TRBV28,-,16,TRBD1,CASSLTGTGNYNEQFF,TGTGCCAGCAGTCTCACCGGGACAGGAAATTACAATGAGCAGTTCTTC
TRBJ2-5,TRBV3-1,-,18,TRBD2,CASSQEGVAGGYGETQYF,TGTGCCAGCAGCCAAGAGGGGGTAGCGGGGGGTTACGGAGAGACCCAGTACTTC
TRBJ2-5,TRBV12-3/TRBV12-4,-,20,TRBD1,CASSLSSTRHTGVARETQYF,TGTGCCAGCAGTTTGTCTTCTACCCGACATACAGGGGTGGCCCGGGAGACCCAGTACTTC
TRBJ2-7,TRBV20-1,few,11,-,CSARYQGEQYF,TGCAGTGCTAGATACCAGGGGGAGCAGTACTTC
TRBJ2-7,TRBV6-5,few,14,-,CASSPDRSLYEQYF,TGTGCCAGCAGCCCCGACAGGAGCCTTTACGAGCAGTACTTC
TRBJ2-3,TRBV4-2,few,16,-,CASSPNSYRETDTQYF,TGTGCCAGCAGCCCCAACTCGTACAGGGAGACAGATACGCAGTATTTT
TRBJ2-1,TRBV3-1,-,16,TRBD2,CASSPWTSGSYNEQFF,TGTGCCAGCAGCCCCTGGACTAGCGGCTCCTACAATGAGCAGTTCTTC
TRBJ1-4,TRBV12-3/TRBV12-4,once,14,TRBD1,CASSWDSSNEKLFF,TGTGCCAGCAGTTGGGACAGCTCTAATGAAAAACTGTTTTTT
TRBJ2-5,TRBV3-1,-,14,-,CASSQDLEQETQYF,TGTGCCAGCAGCCAAGATCTTGAGCAAGAGACCCAGTACTTC
TRBJ1-6,TRBV25-1,-,15,TRBD1,CASRDRSSYNSPLHF,TGTGCCAGCAGGGACAGGAGCTCCTATAATTCACCCCTCCACTTT
TRBJ2-1,TRBV5-1,-,15,-,CASRTAAASYNEQFF,TGCGCCAGCAGAACCGCGGCTGCCTCCTACAATGAGCAGTTCTTC
TRBJ2-5,TRBV21-1,-,13,-,CATSTQGKVTQYF,TGTGCCACCAGCACCCAGGGGAAGGTGACCCAGTACTTC
TRBJ1-4,TRBV15,-,16,-,CATSRDQGGENEKLFF,TGTGCCACCAGCAGAGATCAGGGCGGGGAGAATGAAAAACTGTTTTTT
TRBJ1-4,TRBV5-1,few,15,-,CASRNTPAPNEKLFF,TGCGCCAGCAGAAACACCCCAGCTCCTAATGAAAAACTGTTTTTT
TRBJ2-5,TRBV6-2/TRBV6-3,-,15,TRBD2,CASLGLAGGPGEQYF,TGTGCCAGCCTCGGACTAGCGGGGGGGCCTGGTGAGCAGTACTTC
TRBJ2-2,TRBV20-1,-,13,TRBD1,CSAARQGAGELFF,TGCAGTGCCGCCCGACAGGGGGCCGGGGAGCTGTTTTTT
TRBJ1-5,TRBV20-1,-,13,-,CSAQGTHAQPQHF,TGCAGTGCCCAAGGGACCCACGCTCAGCCCCAGCATTTT
TRBJ2-6,TRBV18,once,13,-,CATYSSGANVLTF,TGTGCCACGTATAGCTCTGGGGCCAACGTCCTGACTTTC
TRBJ2-1,TRBV6-5,-,15,TRBD2,CASSLTSGGPNEQFF,TGTGCCAGCAGTCTTACTAGCGGGGGACCCAATGAGCAGTTCTTC
TRBJ2-5,TRBV4-1,-,17,-,CASSQDLSAASEETQYF,TGCGCCAGCAGCCAAGATCTGTCTGCAGCGAGCGAAGAGACCCAGTACTTC
TRBJ2-5,TRBV12-5,-,18,TRBD2,CASERRTSGVFVRETQYF,TGTGCTAGTGAGCGCCGGACTAGCGGGGTTTTTGTTCGGGAGACCCAGTACTTC
TRBJ2-1,TRBV29-1,few,11,TRBD2,CSVIAGGGQFF,TGCAGCGTCATAGCGGGGGGCGGGCAGTTCTTC
TRBJ2-1,TRBV15,-,17,TRBD2,CATSGLSGGPSYNEQFF,TGTGCCACCAGCGGACTGAGCGGGGGCCCCTCCTACAATGAGCAGTTCTTC
TRBJ2-5,TRBV5-1,few,13,TRBD1,CASSFQGEKTQYF,TGCGCCAGCAGCTTCCAGGGGGAGAAGACCCAGTACTTC
TRBJ2-5,TRBV5-1,few,14,TRBD1,CASRGQGNKETQYF,TGCGCCAGCAGAGGACAGGGGAACAAAGAGACCCAGTACTTC
TRBJ2-1,TRBV7-9,once,11,TRBD2,CAAPGGHEQFF,TGTGCCGCACCGGGGGGACATGAGCAGTTCTTC
TRBJ2-7,TRBV5-5,few,15,-,CASSPGRHLVYEQYF,TGTGCCAGCAGCCCGGGGCGGCATCTTGTCTACGAGCAGTACTTC
TRBJ2-5,TRBV29-1,few,15,TRBD2,CSVAPWTSGEETQYF,TGCAGCGTTGCCCCCTGGACTAGCGGGGAAGAGACCCAGTACTTC
TRBJ1-2,TRBV4-2,-,14,-,CASSQDRASYGYTF,TGTGCCAGCAGCCAAGATCGAGCCTCCTATGGCTACACCTTC
TRBJ2-3,TRBV12-3/TRBV12-4,few,14,-,CASSLDISTDTQYF,TGTGCCAGCAGTTTGGACATCAGCACAGATACGCAGTATTTT
TRBJ1-2,TRBV29-1,few,11,-,CSEKTSYGYTF,TGCAGCGAGAAGACTAGCTATGGCTACACCTTC
TRBJ2-1,TRBV13,-,16,TRBD2,CASSLPGLAVGGRQFF,TGTGCCAGCAGCTTACCGGGACTAGCGGTTGGGGGGAGGCAGTTCTTC
TRBJ2-2,TRBV4-2,-,16,TRBD1,CASSQGKGAAVGELFF,TGTGCCAGCAGCCAAGGAAAGGGGGCGGCGGTCGGGGAGCTGTTTTTT
TRBJ1-1,TRBV6-2/TRBV6-3,once,15,-,CASSYSGRVDTEAFF,TGTGCCAGCAGTTACTCAGGGCGCGTGGACACTGAAGCTTTCTTT
TRBJ1-2,TRBV5-1,-,14,-,CASSTGGGQRGYTF,TGCGCCAGCAGCACGGGAGGAGGGCAGCGTGGCTACACCTTC
TRBJ2-7,TRBV4-1,-,16,TRBD1,CASSPLTGANSYEQYF,TGCGCCAGCAGCCCCCTGACAGGGGCCAACTCCTACGAGCAGTACTTC
TRBJ2-4,TRBV20-1,-,14,-,CSARPDVAKNIQYF,TGCAGTGCTAGACCGGACGTAGCCAAAAACATTCAGTACTTC